Each of the 6 T cell receptor beta chains below was sequenced from the same sample in a study of early T cells in non-severe SARS-CoV-2 infection. TCRdb re-analysed the 5' RACE reads in MiXCR, keeping a single row per CDR3 protein. The sample shows just over 95,000 distinct CDR3 sequences, more than 9.5% of them seen only once. Sequences were obtained from whole blood. Source of these receptors: an adult who was a healthcare worker with PCR-confirmed SARS-CoV-2 infection or an uninfected control (not recorded which).

This clonotype was counted at least ten times. V and J are TRBV2 and TRBJ1-2, with a weak D call TRBD1 (5 bases). The CDR3 has 12 residues. Germline values: CDR1 SNHLY, CDR2 FYNNEI. V was trimmed by 6 bases and J by 4 bases, leaving 9 bases between them. CDR3 region: CASSGGTYGYTF. In DNA, the CDR3 is TGTGCCAGCAGCGGGGGGACCTATGGCTACACCTTC.

V is TRBV27 and J is TRBJ2-3, with D uncertain. The length of the CDR3 is 14 residues. Germline assignment: CDR1 MNHEY and CDR2 SMNVEV (reference sequence). V gave up 2 bases and J gave up 3 bases, with 9 bases separating them. The CDR3 region has the DNA TGTGCCAGCAGTTTAAGACCTAGGACAGATACGCAGTATTTT. This translates into CASSLRPRTDTQYF.

This clonotype was detected many times. The chain combines TRBV5-1 with TRBJ2-1; 7 nucleotides agree with TRBD1. J was trimmed by 0 bases and V by 4 bases; bases with no gene match: 7. CDR1 and CDR2 (germline): SGHRS, YFSETQ. The CDR3 consists of 16 residues. Here the CDR3 reads CASSPRTGDSYNEQFF. Written as DNA, the CDR3 is TGCGCCAGCAGCCCCCGGACAGGAGACTCCTACAATGAGCAGTTCTTC.

This clonotype was observed many times. The CDR3 region has the DNA TGCGCCAGCACAGGGACGGCCGGCCTTCCCGGGGAGCTGTTTTTT. The encoded protein is CASTGTAGLPGELFF. The chain combines TRBV4-1 with TRBJ2-2, with D perhaps TRBD1 or TRBD2 (5 bases each). Germline V CDR1 and CDR2: MGHRA, YSYEKL. Trimming pared 7 bases from V and 6 bases from J, leaving 18 bases between. CDR3 length: 15 amino acids.

The chain has TRBV6-2 or TRBV6-3 and TRBJ1-4, with D possibly TRBD1 on 5 matching bases. The CDR3 covers 15 residues. V shed 4 bases and J shed 5 bases, with 14 bases lying between them. The germline gives CDR1 MNHEY, CDR2 SVGEGT. The CDR3 sequence is CASSSGRGANEKLFF. CDR3 nucleotides: TGTGCCAGCAGTTCTGGGAGGGGCGCAAATGAAAAACTGTTTTTT.

The rearrangement links TRBV7-9 to TRBJ2-7; D possibly corresponds to TRBD1 (6 bases). Trimming took 5 bases from V and 7 from J, leaving 9 bases between them. Germline CDR1 reads SEHNR; CDR2 reads FQNEAQ (reference sequence). The CDR3 spans 11 residues. The CDR3 is CASSAGQEQYF. For the CDR3, the DNA is TGTGCCAGCAGCGCTGGACAGGAGCAGTACTTC.